This TCR beta chain comes out of a study of vaccination effects on CD4 cells after COVID-19. Study details: All study participants received two doses of BNT162b2 or mRNA-1273 vaccine.

General study points: The authors studied few convalescent patients and collected no early post-infection timepoints.

Details on this clone: The target antigen is unknown.

TCRdb's copy holds only in-frame clones and misses some; the assay was immunoSEQ multiplex PCR. The top ten clones hold 22% of a sample with about 27,000 clones, roughly 74% of them seen once. Antigen-specific CD4+ T cells expanded by the ViraFEST assay with viral peptide pools were then sequenced. The culture ran for nine to ten days, and then CD4+ T cells were isolated. Nucleocapsid antibodies were negative in the vaccine recipients, who had never had SARS-CoV-2 infection. With 8.5 to 10 ug/ml peptides and roughly 9.3 IU/ml IL-2, a few million PBMC per well were cultured. Half the medium was swapped for IL-2 medium on days 3 and 7. The clonotype originates from a human donor who received a COVID-19 vaccine. Here the sequenced sample was CD4+ T cells from PBMCs cultured with HCoV-NL63 spike peptides, taken before COVID-19 vaccination.

Written as DNA, the CDR3 is TGTGCCAGCAGTTTTCAAAATAGCAATCAGCCCCAGCATTTT. Translating gives CASSFQNSNQPQHF. This rearrangement joins TRBV28 to TRBJ1-5; D not resolved. Germline CDR1 reads MDHEN; CDR2 reads SYDVKM. Trimming took off 3 bases at V and 0 bases at J, with 6 bases between the two ends. This CDR3 is built from 14 residues.